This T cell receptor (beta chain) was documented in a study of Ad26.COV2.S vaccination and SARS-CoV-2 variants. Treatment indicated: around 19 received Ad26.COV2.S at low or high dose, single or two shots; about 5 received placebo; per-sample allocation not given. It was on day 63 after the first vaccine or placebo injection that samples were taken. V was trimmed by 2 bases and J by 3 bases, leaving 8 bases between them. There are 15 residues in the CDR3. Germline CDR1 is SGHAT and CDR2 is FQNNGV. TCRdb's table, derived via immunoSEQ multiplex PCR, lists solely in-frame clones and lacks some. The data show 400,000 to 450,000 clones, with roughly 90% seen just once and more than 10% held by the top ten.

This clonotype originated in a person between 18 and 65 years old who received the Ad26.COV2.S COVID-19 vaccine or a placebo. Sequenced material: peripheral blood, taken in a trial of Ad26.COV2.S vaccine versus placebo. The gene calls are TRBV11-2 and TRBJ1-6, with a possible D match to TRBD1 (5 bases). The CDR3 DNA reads TGTGCCAGCAGCTTAAACAGGAACTATAATTCACCCCTCCACTTT. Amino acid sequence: CASSLNRNYNSPLHF. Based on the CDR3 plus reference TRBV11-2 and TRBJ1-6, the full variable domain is EAGVAQSPRYKIIEKRQSVAFWCNPISGHATLYWYQQILGQGPKLLIQFQNNGVVDDSQLPKDRFSAERLKGVDSTLKIQPAKLEDSAVYLCASSLNRNYNSPLHFGNGTRLTVT.